The clone carrying this T cell receptor beta chain occurred once. Antigen specificity is unknown. The source of the sample is a study of T-cell memory formation after mild COVID-19. Across the study: Among the donors, TCR clusters were largely specific to each donor. Findings and caveats of the study: The study found contracting CD4+ clones mainly in CM and EM and contracting CD8+ clones in EMRA.

This CDR3 spans 15 amino acids. Germline CDR1 reads SGHTA; CDR2 reads FQGNSA. Trimming cost V 1 base and J 5 bases, with 14 bases left between them. TCRdb re-called the 5' RACE reads with MiXCR, one entry per CDR3 protein. This sample has under 600,000 distinct CDR3 sequences, with roughly 21% found just once. The chain is built from TRBV7-2 and TRBJ2-5; tentatively, D is TRBD1 (6 bases). This TCR was sampled from an adult woman who had mild COVID-19 (a few samples of this study predate the infection). Cell type and time point are not known. Sequenced sample: PBMCs or a T cell subset sorted from them (not recorded which). The CDR3 loop is CASSLGQVRGETQYF. Written as DNA, the CDR3 is TGTGCCAGCAGCTTAGGACAGGTCAGAGGGGAGACCCAGTACTTC.